The 11 T cell receptor beta chains below all came from one sample that was sequenced in a study of blood T cell repertoires in COVID-19. TCRdb's table, derived via immunoSEQ multiplex PCR, lists solely in-frame clones and lacks some. Among almost 350,000 clones listed, over 85% were seen once. Input material: peripheral blood. The receptors here all came from a woman aged 55 to 70 with COVID-19, enrolled during active disease.

This clone appeared a single time. V usage is TRBV5-6 and J usage is TRBJ2-7, with 7 bases aligning to TRBD1. CDR3 length equals 15 residues. CDR1 and CDR2 from the germline V gene are SGHDT and YYEEEE. V shed 4 bases, J shed 3 bases, and the junction held 10 bases outside the gene matches. CDR3 protein: CASSLIDRVDYEQYF. Written as DNA, the CDR3 is TGTGCCAGCAGCCTGATTGACAGGGTGGACTACGAGCAGTACTTC.

Details on this clone: Other DNA sequences within the sample encode an identical CDR3. CDR3 sequence reads: CASSLGGSSYNEQFF. For the CDR3, the DNA is TGCGCCAGCAGCTTGGGAGGGAGCTCCTACAATGAGCAGTTCTTC. J is TRBJ2-1 and V is TRBV5-1, with D tentatively TRBD2 (5 bases). Germline-derived CDR1 and CDR2 are SGHRS and YFSETQ. V was pared by 0 bases and J by 0 bases, with 7 bases between. The CDR3 has 15 amino acids.

The chain recombines TRBV27 with TRBJ1-1, with D perhaps matching TRBD1 (5 bases). V was trimmed by 5 bases and J by 0 bases, leaving 19 bases between them. The CDR3 contains 17 residues. Germline CDR1 is MNHEY and CDR2 is SMNVEV (reference sequence). The CDR3 region has the DNA TGTGCCAGCAGTCCTACACTGACCGGACAAGTGAACACTGAAGCTTTCTTT. Translating it yields CASSPTLTGQVNTEAFF.

In regard to this clone: Other nucleotide sequences from this sample produce the same CDR3. The rearrangement uses TRBV18 and TRBJ2-7; 9 bases agree with TRBD1. Germline assignment: CDR1 KGHSH and CDR2 LQKENI. CDR3 length equals 15 residues. V trimming: 3 bases; J trimming: 4 bases; junction bases outside the gene matches: 7. In DNA form, the CDR3 reads TGTGCCAGCTCACCGCCCGGGACAGGGACATACGAGCAGTACTTC. Translation: CASSPPGTGTYEQYF.

V and J are TRBV12-5 and TRBJ2-5; D may be TRBD2 (6 bases). V was pared by 2 bases and J by 5 bases, with 18 bases between. Germline V gene data show CDR1 as LGHNT and CDR2 as FRNRAP. The length of the CDR3 is 16 residues. This chain's CDR3 is CASGLLTRMSGETQYF. Here the CDR3 DNA reads TGTGCTAGTGGTTTGCTCACCCGGATGAGCGGGGAGACCCAGTACTTC.

The J gene is TRBJ1-1, the V gene TRBV6-6, with unresolved D. The germline gives CDR1 MNHNY, CDR2 SVGAGI (reference sequence). Trimming left V 2 bases short and J 3 bases short, with 13 bases between. The CDR3 length is 15 residues. The CDR3 DNA follows: TGTGCCAGCAGTTACCCGCCGACTAGGGACACTGAAGCTTTCTTT. It encodes CASSYPPTRDTEAFF.

V is TRBV3-1 (or the pseudogene TRBV3-2) and J is TRBJ2-3; possible D gene TRBD2, 6 bases. The length of the CDR3 is 14 residues. Germline V gene sequence: CDR1 LGHDT, CDR2 YNNKEL (reference sequence). V lost 1 base and J lost 5, with 10 bases in between. DNA of the CDR3: TGTGCCAGCAGCCAAGGACTAGTGAGAGATACGCAGTATTTT. Its protein product is CASSQGLVRDTQYF.

J is TRBJ1-1 and V is TRBV6-5, with 7 nucleotides matching TRBD1. Germline CDR1 is MNHEY and CDR2 is SVGAGI. This CDR3 has 15 amino acids. Trimming took 4 bases from V and 0 from J; bases not matched to a gene: 5. The CDR3 reads CASSLAGGLNTEAFF. The CDR3 DNA follows: TGTGCCAGCAGTTTGGCAGGGGGATTGAACACTGAAGCTTTCTTT.

CDR3 amino acids: CASSEGQGRFYGYTF. The DNA of the CDR3 is TGTGCCAGCAGTGAGGGACAGGGACGGTTCTATGGCTACACCTTC. The chain has TRBV2 and TRBJ1-2; 9 bases are a match to TRBD1. The CDR3 has 15 amino acids. V was clipped by 3 bases and J by 4 bases; unmatched bases: 6. Germline CDR1 reads SNHLY; CDR2 reads FYNNEI.

The rearrangement links TRBV9 to TRBJ1-1; 8 bases map to TRBD1. The CDR3 sequence is 15 residues long. The V gene end was trimmed by 4 bases and the J gene end by 1 base; junction bases not matched to a gene: 6. The germline gives CDR1 SGDLS, CDR2 YYNGEE. CDR3 sequence (DNA): TGTGCCAGCAGCCTCGGGGACAGGAGGAACACTGAAGCTTTCTTT. Its translation: CASSLGDRRNTEAFF.

The V call is TRBV5-1, the J call TRBJ1-2, with a tentative D call TRBD1 (5 bases). The length of the CDR3 is 14 residues. The germline V gene has CDR1 SGHRS and CDR2 YFSETQ. The ends were cut back, 0 bases at V and 8 bases at J, with 14 bases in the middle. This CDR3 is CASSLESPRGGYTF. The CDR3 nucleotides are TGCGCCAGCAGCTTGGAATCACCCCGGGGGGGCTACACCTTC.